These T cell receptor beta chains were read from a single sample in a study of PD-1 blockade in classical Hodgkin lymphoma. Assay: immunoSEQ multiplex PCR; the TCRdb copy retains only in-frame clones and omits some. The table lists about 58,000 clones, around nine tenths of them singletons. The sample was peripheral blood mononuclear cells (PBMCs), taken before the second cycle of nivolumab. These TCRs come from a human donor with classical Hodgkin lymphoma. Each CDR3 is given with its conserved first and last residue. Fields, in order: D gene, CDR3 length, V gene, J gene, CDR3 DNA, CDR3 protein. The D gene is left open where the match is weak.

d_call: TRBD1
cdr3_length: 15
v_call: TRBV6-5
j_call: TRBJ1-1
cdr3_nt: TGTGCCAGCAAAGGCTCGACAGGGTCGGGCACTGAAGCTTTCTTT
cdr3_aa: CASKGSTGSGTEAFF

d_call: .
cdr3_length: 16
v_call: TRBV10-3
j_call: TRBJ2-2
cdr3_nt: TGTGCCATCAGCCCCCCCCGGGCAGGCGACACCGGGGAGCTGTTTTTT
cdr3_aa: CAISPPRAGDTGELFF

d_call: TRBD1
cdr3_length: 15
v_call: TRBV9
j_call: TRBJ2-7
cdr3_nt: TGTGCCAGCAGCGTAGAGGACAGGGCTCCCTACGAGCAGTACTTC
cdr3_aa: CASSVEDRAPYEQYF

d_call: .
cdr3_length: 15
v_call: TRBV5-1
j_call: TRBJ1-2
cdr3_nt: TGCGCCAGCAGCTTGGCCGGAAGTCATAACTATGGCTACACCTTC
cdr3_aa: CASSLAGSHNYGYTF

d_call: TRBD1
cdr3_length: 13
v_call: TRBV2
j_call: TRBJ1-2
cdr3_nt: TGTGCCAGGAGGGTAACAGGGGAAGGAGGCTACACCTTC
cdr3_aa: CARRVTGEGGYTF

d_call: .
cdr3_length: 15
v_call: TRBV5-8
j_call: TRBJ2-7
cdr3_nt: TGTGCCAGCAGCTTGGACACGGGACACCCCTACGAGCAGTACTTC
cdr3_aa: CASSLDTGHPYEQYF

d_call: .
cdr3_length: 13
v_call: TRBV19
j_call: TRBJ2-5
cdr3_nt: TGTGCCAGTAGTATGGACTATCGAGAGACCCAGTACTTC
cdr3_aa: CASSMDYRETQYF

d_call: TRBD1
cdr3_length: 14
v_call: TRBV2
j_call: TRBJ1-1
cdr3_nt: TGTGCCAACACCCTGGGACAGACGAACACTGAAGCTTTCTTT
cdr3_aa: CANTLGQTNTEAFF

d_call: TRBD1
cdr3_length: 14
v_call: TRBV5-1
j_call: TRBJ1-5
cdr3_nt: TGCGCCAGCAGCGAGGGACAGGGGGATCAGCCCCAGCATTTT
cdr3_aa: CASSEGQGDQPQHF

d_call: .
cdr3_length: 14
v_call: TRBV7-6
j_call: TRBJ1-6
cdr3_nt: TGTGCCAGCAGCTCCGGGGGGAGCTCCTCACCCCTCCACTTT
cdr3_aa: CASSSGGSSSPLHF

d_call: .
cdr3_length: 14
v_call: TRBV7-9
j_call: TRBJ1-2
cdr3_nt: TGTGCCAGCAGCGCCTCGGGACGGTTTTATGGCTACACCTTC
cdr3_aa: CASSASGRFYGYTF

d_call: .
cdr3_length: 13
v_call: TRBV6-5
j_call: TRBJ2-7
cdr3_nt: TGTGCCAGCAGGCGCACAGGGCCCTACGAGCAGTACTTC
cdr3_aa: CASRRTGPYEQYF

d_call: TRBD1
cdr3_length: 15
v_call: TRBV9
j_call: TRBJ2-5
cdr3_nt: TGTGCCAGCACCCCCGATGGGACAGCCCAAGAGACCCAGTACTTC
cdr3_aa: CASTPDGTAQETQYF

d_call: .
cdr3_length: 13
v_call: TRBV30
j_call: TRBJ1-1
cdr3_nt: TGTGCCTGGAACCTCAGGGCGAACACTGAAGCTTTCTTT
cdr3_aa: CAWNLRANTEAFF

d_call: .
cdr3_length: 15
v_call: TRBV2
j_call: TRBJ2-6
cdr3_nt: TGTGCCAGCAGAGGGCCCAGCTCTGGGGCCAACGTCCTGACTTTC
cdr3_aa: CASRGPSSGANVLTF

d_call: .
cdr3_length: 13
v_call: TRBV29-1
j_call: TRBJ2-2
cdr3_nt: TGCAGCGTTAGGGCTGAGAACCACCCCCGGCTGTTTTTT
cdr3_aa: CSVRAENHPRLFF